This T cell receptor beta chain was identified in a study of PD-1 blockade in classical Hodgkin lymphoma. Study conclusions and caveats: Diversity similar to that of newly diagnosed patients was seen at baseline in complete responders.

The assay was immunoSEQ multiplex PCR, and TCRdb's table has in-frame clones only and misses some. Counted here are roughly 60,000 clones, approximately 90% occurring once; the ten biggest clones make up about 5.8%. A word on this clone: The antigen is not known.

Each patient relapsed following autologous stem cell transplantation, and prior brentuximab vedotin exposure differed. The best responses consisted of complete response, partial response or progressive disease. This CDR3 has 14 residues. With 2 bases removed from V and 0 bases from J, the gap between germline ends came to 5 bases. Germline V gene data show CDR1 as SGHRS and CDR2 as YFSETQ. This receptor was identified in a human donor with classical Hodgkin lymphoma. The chain recombines TRBV5-1 with TRBJ2-2; unclear D gene. The material sequenced was peripheral blood mononuclear cells (PBMCs), taken before the second cycle of nivolumab. The CDR3 DNA reads as TGCGCCAGCAGCTTTAGTCCGAACACCGGGGAGCTGTTTTTT. Translated, it gives CASSFSPNTGELFF.